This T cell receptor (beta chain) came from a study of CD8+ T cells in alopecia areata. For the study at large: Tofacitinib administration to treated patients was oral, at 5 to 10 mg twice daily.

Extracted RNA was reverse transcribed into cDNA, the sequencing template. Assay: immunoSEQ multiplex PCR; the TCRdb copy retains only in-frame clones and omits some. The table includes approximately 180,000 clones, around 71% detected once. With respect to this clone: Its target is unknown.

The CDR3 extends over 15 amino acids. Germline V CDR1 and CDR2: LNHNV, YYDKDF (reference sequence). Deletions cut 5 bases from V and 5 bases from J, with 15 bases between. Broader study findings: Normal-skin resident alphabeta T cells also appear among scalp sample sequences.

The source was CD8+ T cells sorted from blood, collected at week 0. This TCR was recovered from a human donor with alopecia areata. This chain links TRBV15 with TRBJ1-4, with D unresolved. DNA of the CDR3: TGTGCCACCAGCTTTCAAGCGGCCCTAAATGAAAAACTGTTTTTT. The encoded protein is CATSFQAALNEKLFF. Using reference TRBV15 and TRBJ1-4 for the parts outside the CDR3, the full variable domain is DAMVIQNPRYQVTQFGKPVTLSCSQTLNHNVMYWYQQKSSQAPKLLFHYYDKDFNNEADTPDNFQSRRPNTSFCFLDIRSPGLGDTAMYLCATSFQAALNEKLFFGSGTQLSVL.